This TCR beta chain came from a study of identical twins. Study-level points and caveats: Reduced insertions were recorded for abundant cord blood beta clonotypes, with no such pattern in memory repertoires.

Addition of a universal primer site occurred through template switching, and cDNA carried unique molecular identifiers. One entry per CDR3 protein results from TCRdb running MiXCR on the 5' RACE reads. The sample lists some 690,000 distinct CDR3 sequences; 21% were seen once. A word on this clonotype: Its antigen is not known.

V lost 3 bases and J 1 base, leaving 15 bases between the germline ends. The germline CDR1 and CDR2 sequences are DFQATT and SNEGSKA (reference sequence). The CDR3 extends over 15 amino acids. The sample was also linked to a second study, of T cells expressing NK-cell markers. This second study notes: One of the eight sequenced donors was seronegative, whereas the other seven were HCMV-seropositive. Only alpha-beta TCR T cells were sorted in several experiments, using an anti-gamma-delta TCR antibody.

The chain joins TRBV20-1 to TRBJ2-5, with D possibly matching TRBD2 (6 bases). Input material: PBMCs. This receptor was identified in a woman under 30 in good health. CDR3 sequence (DNA): TGCAGTGCTAGTAGGGCTAGCGCAACCCAAGAGACCCAGTACTTC. Translated, it gives CSASRASATQETQYF.